This passage covers 13 T cell receptor beta chains from one sample sequenced in a study of blood T cells in healthy people across ages. Together with a sample-barcoded 5' primer, a J-beta primer mix was included in a second PCR lasting about 6 to 11 cycles. One entry per CDR3 protein, called by TCRdb with MiXCR from the 5' RACE reads. This table holds 600,000 to 900,000 distinct CDR3 sequences, under 30% found once. Another study also made use of these data, one on T cells of mothers and their children.

What was sequenced was blood. Receptors were obtained from a boy aged 10-17 years in good health.

The chain joins TRBV7-9 to TRBJ2-7; 7 bases map to TRBD1. The CDR3 runs to 11 residues. Per germline, CDR1 SEHNR and CDR2 FQNEAQ (reference sequence). Trimming took 7 bases from V and 7 from J; bases not matched to a gene: 4. The DNA of the CDR3 is TGTGCCAGCACCCTGGACAGGGAGCAGTACTTC. It specifies CASTLDREQYF.

This clonotype was observed a few times. J is TRBJ2-1 and V is TRBV6-5; 9 bases agree with TRBD1. The CDR3 length is 15 residues. Germline CDR1 is MNHEY and CDR2 is SVGAGI. V was pared by 0 bases and J by 8 bases, with 5 bases of the junction left unmatched. The CDR3 protein is CASSYSNRGLHEQFF. The CDR3 DNA reads TGTGCCAGCAGTTACTCGAACAGGGGGCTACATGAGCAGTTCTTC.

The J gene is TRBJ2-2, the V gene TRBV7-2; D may be TRBD1 (5 bases). This CDR3 region has 14 residues. The V end lost 9 bases, the J end lost 3 bases, and 14 bases lay between the germline ends. Germline values: CDR1 SGHTA, CDR2 FQGNSA. The CDR3, as DNA: TGTGCCAGTGGTAGGGGTTCTCACACCGGGGAGCTGTTTTTT. The encoded protein is CASGRGSHTGELFF.

The sample holds a few counts of this clonotype. The chain joins TRBV30 to TRBJ1-1; D gene uncertain. The CDR3 loop spans 14 amino acids. The V end was cut by 3 bases, the J end by 1 base, with 12 bases between. Germline assignment: CDR1 GTSNPN and CDR2 SVGIG (reference sequence). CDR3 loop: CAWRSWRGNTEAFF. The CDR3 region has the DNA TGTGCCTGGAGGAGCTGGCGGGGGAACACTGAAGCTTTCTTT. The whole variable domain, filled in from reference TRBV30 and TRBJ1-1, reads SQTIHQWPATLVQPVGSPLSLECTVEGTSNPNLYWYRQAAGRGLQLLFYSVGIGQISSEVPQNLSASRPQDRQFILSSKKLLLSDSGFYLCAWRSWRGNTEAFFGQGTRLTVV.

This clonotype was seen a handful of times. The chain is built from TRBV6-2 or TRBV6-3 and TRBJ2-1; TRBD2 agrees at 7 bases. The V gene's germline CDR1 is MNHEY and CDR2 SVGEGT. This CDR3 comprises 14 residues. The V and J ends lost 5 bases and 7 bases, in that order; junction bases with no gene match: 8. The CDR3 DNA follows: TGTGCCAGCAGTCCTGGACTAGTAGGGAATGAGCAGTTCTTC. Translation: CASSPGLVGNEQFF.

This clonotype has just a few counts. Compared with germline, one end of the junction differs, possibly owing to a read error. The chain couples TRBV7-9 to TRBJ1-2; unclear D gene. This CDR3 is built from 16 residues. Germline lookup yields CDR1 SEHNR and CDR2 FQNEAQ (reference sequence). CDR3 DNA: TGTGCCAGCAGCTTACTCGACGGAAGGAACTTCTATGGCTACGCCTTC. It codes for CASSLLDGRNFYGYAF. Drawing the rest from reference TRBV7-9 and TRBJ1-2, the complete variable domain is DTGVSQNPRHKITKRGQNVTFRCDPISEHNRLYWYRQTLGQGPEFLTYFQNEAQLEKSRLLSDRFSAERPKGSFSTLEIQRTEQGDSAMYLCASSLLDGRNFYGYAFGSGTRLTVV.

A word on this clonotype: At one end the junction does not follow the germline gene, possibly because of a read error. The CDR3 coding sequence is TGTGCCAGCAGTCCCCGCTACACAGGGGTTTCTTTC. Translating gives CASSPRYTGVSF. The V call is TRBV28, the J call TRBJ2-7; 7 bases map to TRBD1. CDR1 is MDHEN and CDR2 is SYDVKM in the germline V gene. The CDR3 runs 12 residues.

The J gene is TRBJ2-1, the V gene TRBV12-3 or TRBV12-4; TRBD2 matches 7 bases. V was clipped by 3 bases and J by 2 bases; unmatched bases: 4. The CDR3 runs to 15 residues. The CDR3 region is CASSFSSGAYNEQFF. CDR3 nucleotide sequence: TGTGCCAGCAGTTTTTCGAGCGGGGCCTACAATGAGCAGTTCTTC.

This clonotype showed up many times. V and J are TRBV29-1 and TRBJ1-1, with D unresolved. The CDR3 spans 16 residues. Trimming left V 3 bases short and J 4 bases short, with 21 bases between. The germline gives CDR1 SQVTM, CDR2 ANQGSEA. The CDR3 protein is CSVDRFQSSLGTEAFF. The CDR3 DNA reads as TGCAGCGTTGATCGGTTTCAATCCTCCTTGGGCACTGAAGCTTTCTTT. Based on the CDR3 plus reference TRBV29-1 and TRBJ1-1, the full variable domain is SAVISQKPSRDICQRGTSLTIQCQVDSQVTMMFWYRQQPGQSLTLIATANQGSEATYESGFVIDKFPISRPNLTFSTLTVSNMSPEDSSIYLCSVDRFQSSLGTEAFFGQGTRLTVV.

This chain links TRBV29-1 with TRBJ2-7; TRBD1 is a possible D gene (5 bases). The CDR3 totals 13 residues. Germline lookup yields CDR1 SQVTM and CDR2 ANQGSEA. The V end lost 0 bases, the J end lost 1 base, and 7 bases lay between the germline ends. CDR3 bases: TGCAGCGTTGAAGATAGACAGTCCTACGAGCAGTACTTC. This sequence encodes CSVEDRQSYEQYF.

In the case of this clonotype: A read error may produce the germline difference seen at one junction end. The V gene is TRBV5-1, the J gene TRBJ2-7; D is unclear. Germline CDR1 is SGHRS and CDR2 is YFSETQ. This CDR3 comprises 12 residues. The CDR3 DNA reads as TGCGCCGGCAGCTTTTCAGGTTCCGAGCAGTACTTC. Amino acids: CAGSFSGSEQYF.

V gene TRBV6-1 combines with J gene TRBJ2-3; 10 bases line up with TRBD2. With V trimmed by 3 bases and J by 2 bases, 11 bases remained unmatched. Germline V gene data show CDR1 as MNHNS and CDR2 as SASEGT. This CDR3 is 18 amino acids long. CDR3 sequence (DNA): TGTGCCAGCAGTGATACAGCCTCACTAGCGGGGCACACAGATACGCAGTATTTT. Protein sequence: CASSDTASLAGHTDTQYF.

This clonotype has more than one count but fewer than ten. V is TRBV7-2 and J is TRBJ2-5; D remains unclear. Germline V gene sequence: CDR1 SGHTA, CDR2 FQGNSA. The CDR3 is 16 amino acids. V was shortened by 5 bases and J by 3 bases, with 19 bases between the two germline ends. The CDR3 is CASSPPPGLGKETQYF. The CDR3 DNA reads as TGTGCCAGCAGCCCCCCCCCGGGTCTAGGGAAAGAGACCCAGTACTTC.